This passage covers 15 T cell receptor beta chains from one sample sequenced in a study of cytomegalovirus exposure and HLA in healthy donors. PCR primers comprised 60 Vbeta and 13 Jbeta primers. Sequencing used immunoSEQ multiplex PCR; TCRdb keeps in-frame clones, though not all of them. The data show about 120,000 clones, over 75% seen once. Sequencing was done on a sample of PBMCs. The receptors derive from a woman younger than 35 in good health and CMV-seronegative.

CDR3 residues: CASTREASGGNEQFF. The CDR3 DNA sequence: TGTGCCAGCACCCGGGAGGCTAGCGGGGGAAATGAGCAGTTCTTC. This sequence joins TRBV6-5 and TRBJ2-1; 10 positions agree with TRBD2. Per the germline V gene, CDR1 is MNHEY and CDR2 is SVGAGI. The CDR3 is made up of 15 amino acids. V dropped 7 bases and J dropped 7; count of bases not matched to a gene: 10.

Only a few counts were recorded for this clone. V is TRBV18 and J is TRBJ1-4; D is unresolved. Germline assignment: CDR1 KGHSH and CDR2 LQKENI. This CDR3 is 13 amino acids long. Between the trimmed V and J ends, which lost 3 bases and 8 bases, there was a span of 10 bases. The DNA for the CDR3 is TGTGCCAGCTCACCCCCGGCCGGGGAAAAACTGTTTTTT. Amino acids: CASSPPAGEKLFF.

This sequence joins TRBV6-1 and TRBJ2-3; a possible D gene is TRBD2 (7 bases). Germline CDR1 is MNHNS and CDR2 is SASEGT. Trimming shortened V by 2 bases and J by 2 bases, and 26 bases separated the two germline ends. The CDR3 runs to 20 residues. The CDR3 reads CASSEWYGGQTSLYTDTQYF. The CDR3 region has the DNA TGTGCCAGCAGTGAATGGTACGGGGGGCAAACAAGTCTCTACACAGATACGCAGTATTTT.

V gene TRBV6-5 combines with J gene TRBJ2-1; 7 nucleotides line up with TRBD2. This CDR3 is 16 amino acids long. Trimming removed 0 bases from V and 8 bases from J; junction bases left unmatched: 10. Germline V CDR1 and CDR2: MNHEY, SVGAGI. The CDR3 sequence is CASSYSKRGGVDEQFF. In nucleotides, the CDR3 is TGTGCCAGCAGTTACTCTAAGCGCGGGGGAGTCGATGAGCAGTTCTTC.

The rearrangement joins TRBV5-1 to TRBJ1-3, with D maybe TRBD1 (5 bases). The CDR3 contains 15 residues. Germline values: CDR1 SGHRS, CDR2 YFSETQ. Deletions cut 0 bases from V and 4 bases from J, with 11 bases between. The CDR3 region is CASSLAATVGNTIYF. The CDR3, as DNA: TGCGCCAGCAGCTTGGCTGCGACAGTAGGAAACACCATATATTTT. The full variable domain, with the rest looked up from reference TRBV5-1 and TRBJ1-3, is KAGVTQTPRYLIKTRGQQVTLSCSPISGHRSVSWYQQTPGQGLQFLFEYFSETQRNKGNFPGRFSGRQFSNSRSEMNVSTLELGDSALYLCASSLAATVGNTIYFGEGSWLTVV.

CDR3 nucleotide sequence: TGTGCCAGCAGCTCGACAGTTGCTGGAAACACCATATATTTT. Translation gives CASSSTVAGNTIYF. The chain combines TRBV13 with TRBJ1-3; D is possibly TRBD1 (5 bases). The V end lost 4 bases, the J end lost 2 bases, and 9 bases lay between the germline ends. Germline V gives CDR1 PRHDT, CDR2 FYEKMQ (reference sequence). The CDR3 spans 14 residues.

The chain employs TRBV19 and TRBJ1-5, with D hard to call. V lost 3 bases and J 5 bases, leaving 8 bases between the germline ends. Germline loops: CDR1 LNHDA, CDR2 SQIVND (reference sequence). The CDR3 has 13 residues. The CDR3 sequence is CASSIREHQPQHF. As DNA, the CDR3 is TGTGCCAGTAGTATCCGGGAACATCAGCCCCAGCATTTT.

With regard to this clone: The sample holds other DNA sequences that translate to the same CDR3. The rearrangement joins TRBV18 to TRBJ1-1; D not certain. Germline lookup yields CDR1 KGHSH and CDR2 LQKENI. Deletions cut 3 bases from V and 6 bases from J, with 8 bases between. The CDR3 runs 12 residues. CDR3: CASSPDRAEAFF. Written as DNA, the CDR3 is TGTGCCAGCTCACCTGATCGGGCTGAAGCTTTCTTT.

The rearrangement uses TRBV18 and TRBJ2-3; D unclear. The CDR3 runs 16 residues. The V end was cut by 1 base, the J end by 6 bases, with 17 bases between. Germline V gene sequence: CDR1 KGHSH, CDR2 LQKENI. As DNA, the CDR3 is TGTGCCAGCTCACCACAACTATTTAGTCCGCCGGATACGCAGTATTTT. Protein product: CASSPQLFSPPDTQYF.

In nucleotides, the CDR3 is TGTGCCAGCAGCAAAGCGGGGGGCGGGACAGGGGTAACTAATGAAAAACTGTTTTTT. Amino acids: CASSKAGGGTGVTNEKLFF. The V and J genes are TRBV21-1 and TRBJ1-4; the table gives TRBD1 as D, unverified against the DNA. TRBV21-1 is a documented pseudogene. The CDR3 has 19 residues.

This clone has just a few counts. The rearrangement links TRBV5-1 to TRBJ2-5, with D maybe TRBD2 (5 bases). V shed 0 bases and J shed 4 bases, with 13 bases lying between them. The CDR3 covers 15 residues. The germline CDR1 and CDR2 sequences are SGHRS and YFSETQ. In DNA, the CDR3 is TGCGCCAGCAGCTTGGCTCCGGGAACGGGAGAGACCCAGTACTTC. Its translation is CASSLAPGTGETQYF.

V and J are TRBV7-9 and TRBJ1-6; D might be TRBD1 (6 bases). The V gene's germline CDR1 is SEHNR and CDR2 FQNEAQ (reference sequence). V was clipped by 4 bases and J by 7 bases, with 8 bases between them. The CDR3 extends over 13 amino acids. CDR3 DNA: TGTGCCAGCAGCTCCCAGGGGAATTCACCCCTCCACTTT. It encodes CASSSQGNSPLHF. The full variable domain, rest sourced from reference TRBV7-9 and TRBJ1-6, is DTGVSQNPRHKITKRGQNVTFRCDPISEHNRLYWYRQTLGQGPEFLTYFQNEAQLEKSRLLSDRFSAERPKGSFSTLEIQRTEQGDSAMYLCASSSQGNSPLHFGNGTRLTVT.

The V gene is TRBV5-4, the J gene TRBJ2-7, with 11 bases aligning to TRBD2. V trimming: 4 bases; J trimming: 6 bases; junction bases outside the gene matches: 9. Germline CDR1 is SGHNT and CDR2 is YYREEE (reference sequence). CDR3 length: 15 amino acids. This CDR3 is CASSQGLAVEFEQYF. Written as DNA, the CDR3 is TGTGCCAGCAGCCAGGGACTAGCGGTGGAGTTCGAGCAGTACTTC.

The chain recombines TRBV15 with TRBJ2-7, with TRBD2 matching over 8 bases. V was pared by 5 bases and J by 4 bases, with 10 bases of the junction left unmatched. CDR3 length: 15 residues. Germline V gives CDR1 LNHNV, CDR2 YYDKDF (reference sequence). CDR3: CATSLPPAGVYEQYF. The CDR3 DNA follows: TGTGCCACCAGCCTCCCTCCAGCGGGGGTATACGAGCAGTACTTC.

The V gene is TRBV27, the J gene TRBJ2-1; 12 bases are a match to TRBD1. The germline CDR1 and CDR2 sequences are MNHEY and SMNVEV (reference sequence). The J segment lost 7 bases and the V segment lost 1 base, leaving 5 bases of the junction unmatched. The CDR3 runs to 16 residues. The CDR3 sequence is CASSLLGQGARNEQFF. The CDR3 DNA reads as TGTGCCAGCAGTTTATTGGGACAGGGGGCGCGGAATGAGCAGTTCTTC.